The rows below give T cell receptor beta chains drawn from one sample of a study of CD4 and CD8 cells across lung adenocarcinoma regions. TCRdb re-called the PCR reads with MiXCR, one entry per CDR3 protein. The sample consists of roughly 7,000 distinct CDR3 sequences, around half of them appearing once. Source material: CD8+ T cells from the center of a lung tumor. These receptors originate from a female donor with lung adenocarcinoma. The CD4 and CD8 labels of this study may be unreliable. Each CDR3 is given with its conserved first and last residue. The D gene is left open where the match is weak. A row's size may be missing; if present it is once, few, many or a size class.

length	D	size	V	J	CDR3	DNA
12	-	medium-sized	TRBV6-1	TRBJ2-3	CASSVQTDTQYF	TGTGCCAGCAGTGTACAAACGGATACGCAGTATTTT
15	TRBD2	-	TRBV7-3	TRBJ2-3	CARGLSAGGTETQYF	TGTGCCAGGGGCCTCTCGGCGGGGGGCACAGAGACGCAGTATTTT
15	-	many	TRBV12-3/TRBV12-4	TRBJ2-7	CASSLGAGGVYEQYF	TGTGCCAGCAGTTTAGGGGCCGGGGGCGTCTACGAGCAGTACTTC
14	-	once	TRBV6-4	TRBJ2-3	CASASRDSTDTQYF	TGTGCCAGCGCGTCGAGGGATAGCACAGATACGCAGTATTTT
17	-	few	TRBV7-3	TRBJ2-6	CASSFEGLPSGANVLTF	TGTGCCAGCAGCTTTGAGGGTCTCCCCTCTGGGGCCAACGTCCTGACTTTC
11	-	-	TRBV7-2	TRBJ2-4	CGGRAGDIQYF	TGTGGGGGCCGTGCGGGGGACATCCAGTACTTC
15	TRBD1	few	TRBV5-5	TRBJ1-1	CASTPKDRGRDEAFF	TGTGCCAGCACCCCGAAGGACAGGGGGCGGGATGAAGCTTTCTTT
14	-	-	TRBV10-2	TRBJ2-4	CASTGRWAKDMQYF	TGCGCCAGCACGGGGCGGTGGGCCAAAGACATGCAGTACTTC
14	TRBD1	-	TRBV10-3	TRBJ2-3	CAIRSTGGTDTQYF	TGTGCCATCAGATCGACAGGGGGCACAGATACGCAGTATTTT
14	-	-	TRBV12-3/TRBV12-4	TRBJ2-3	CASSLGRAEDTQYF	TGTGCCAGCAGTTTGGGGCGTGCGGAAGATACCCAGTATTTT
15	TRBD1	few	TRBV7-8	TRBJ1-4	CASSLGTGMKEKLFF	TGTGCCAGCAGCTTAGGGACAGGGATGAAGGAAAAACTGTTTTTT
14	-	-	TRBV7-2	TRBJ2-3	CAGTCGGSTDTQYF	TGTGCGGGGACCTGCGGAGGTAGCACAGATACGCAGTATTTC
19	TRBD2	medium-sized	TRBV7-6	TRBJ2-3	CASSLAVASGGHSTDTQYF	TGTGCCAGCAGCTTAGCGGTGGCTAGCGGGGGACATAGCACAGATACGCAGTATTTT
16	TRBD2	-	TRBV12-3/TRBV12-4	TRBJ2-4	CASSLTGRGGHNDQYF	TGTGCCAGCAGCCTCACGGGGCGCGGGGGGCACAACGATCAGTACTTC
14	-	-	TRBV7-2	TRBJ2-4	CAGLGGGSQDTQYF	TGTGCGGGGCTCGGGGGCGGTAGCCAAGATACGCAGTACTTC
16	-	-	TRBV10-3	TRBJ2-3	CAVRGLAGVSTDAQFF	TGTGCCGTCAGGGGCCTCGCGGGTGTGAGCACAGATGCGCAGTTTTTT
14	TRBD2	medium-sized	TRBV6-5	TRBJ2-1	CASSFSGSYNEQFF	TGTGCCAGCAGTTTTAGCGGGAGTTACAATGAGCAGTTCTTC
16	-	many	TRBV6-7	TRBJ1-5	CASSYSSRGSNQPQHF	TGTGCCAGCAGTTACTCGAGTCGGGGGAGCAATCAGCCCCAGCATTTT
16	TRBD2	few	TRBV2	TRBJ2-5	CASRSVGRAGVETQYF	TGTGCCAGCAGATCGGTCGGGAGGGCCGGAGTAGAGACCCAGTACTTC
14	TRBD1	-	TRBV12-3/TRBV12-4	TRBJ2-3	CGGRGGQGTDTQYF	TGTGGCGGCAGGGGGGGACAGGGGACAGATACTCAGTATTTT
14	-	many	TRBV5-1	TRBJ2-7	CASSLGGITYEQYF	TGCGCCAGCAGCTTGGGGGGGATAACCTACGAGCAGTACTTC
14	-	once	TRBV7-7	TRBJ2-1	CASSLAGGSNEQFF	TGTGCTAGCAGCTTAGCAGGAGGAAGCAATGAGCAGTTCTTC
13	-	large	TRBV6-1	TRBJ2-5	CASSESRRETQYF	TGTGCCAGCAGTGAATCCAGGCGGGAGACCCAGTACTTC
15	TRBD2	-	TRBV18	TRBJ2-5	CASSPPSGVGETQYF	TGTGCCAGCTCACCACCAAGCGGGGTAGGAGAGACCCAGTACTTC
14	-	-	TRBV6-1	TRBJ2-4	CAGMGGRAKNTQYF	TGTGCGGGCATGGGGGGACGAGCCAAAAACACTCAGTACTTC
11	-	large	TRBV7-2	TRBJ2-5	CASSQRQTQYF	TGTGCCAGCAGCCAACGGCAGACCCAGTACTTC
16	-	-	TRBV12-3/TRBV12-4	TRBJ2-7	CASSQGTEPYSYEQYF	TGTGCCAGCAGTCAGGGGACGGAGCCCTACTCCTACGAGCAGTACTTC
16	TRBD1	many	TRBV6-1	TRBJ2-2	CASGTGTGGYTGELFF	TGTGCCAGCGGAACCGGGACAGGGGGCTACACCGGGGAGCTGTTTTTT
15	TRBD2	-	TRBV5-6	TRBJ2-1	CASSLGTRSYNEQFF	TGTGCCAGCAGCTTGGGGACTAGGTCCTACAATGAGCAGTTCTTC
17	TRBD1	few	TRBV6-5	TRBJ1-1	CASSYQGQGTLNTEAFF	TGTGCCAGCAGTTACCAGGGACAGGGGACTTTGAACACTGAAGCTTTCTTT
16	-	-	TRBV6-1	TRBJ2-1	CASSKEGPIVNDAQFF	TGTGCCAGCAGTAAGGAGGGGCCTATTGTCAACGATGCGCAGTTCTTC
13	-	-	TRBV11-2	TRBJ2-2	CAARAGNTGAQFF	TGTGCCGCACGGGCAGGGAACACCGGGGCGCAGTTTTTT
16	TRBD2	-	TRBV11-2	TRBJ2-7	CASSFTSGGVSYEQYF	TGTGCCAGCAGCTTTACTAGCGGGGGGGTCTCCTACGAGCAGTACTTC
17	TRBD2	once	TRBV6-4	TRBJ2-7	CASSDSKREGPYNEQYF	TGTGCCAGCAGTGACTCAAAGCGGGAGGGCCCCTACAATGAGCAGTACTTC
17	TRBD2	once	TRBV7-6	TRBJ2-1	CASSLEAGAARNDEQFF	TGTGCCAGCAGCTTAGAAGCGGGGGCCGCTCGCAACGATGAGCAGTTCTTC
14	TRBD2	-	TRBV20-1	TRBJ2-5	CSARAGGGQETQYF	TGCAGTGCTAGGGCGGGGGGCGGCCAAGAGACCCAGTACTTC
16	-	once	TRBV6-1	TRBJ2-3	CASRSGPAESKDAQYF	TGTGCCAGCAGGTCAGGGCCGGCTGAGAGCAAAGATGCGCAGTATTTT
16	-	once	TRBV6-1	TRBJ2-6	CASSPMGGSGANVLTF	TGTGCCAGCAGCCCTATGGGGGGTAGTGGGGCCAACGTCCTGACTTTC
15	-	-	TRBV6-4	TRBJ2-3	CARGVLGGDSDTQYF	TGTGCCAGGGGTGTACTGGGCGGTGATTCAGATACCCAGTATTTT
11	-	many	TRBV6-2/TRBV6-3	TRBJ2-3	CASSYLNTQYF	TGTGCCAGCAGTTACCTGAATACGCAGTATTTT
15	-	many	TRBV12-3/TRBV12-4	TRBJ1-4	CASSLGRQTNEKLFF	TGTGCCAGCAGTTTAGGGCGTCAGACTAATGAAAAACTGTTTTTT
15	-	many	TRBV12-3/TRBV12-4	TRBJ1-3	CASSLQLNSGNTIYF	TGTGCCAGCAGTCTCCAACTTAACTCTGGAAACACCATATATTTT
15	TRBD1	-	TRBV5-1	TRBJ1-6	CASSLGQGGNSPLHF	TGCGCCAGCAGCTTGGGACAGGGGGGAAATTCACCCCTCCACTTT
15	TRBD2	medium-sized	TRBV6-5	TRBJ2-1	CASSYTSGDYNEQFF	TGTGCCAGCAGTTACACTAGCGGGGATTACAATGAGCAGTTCTTC
14	TRBD2	-	TRBV12-3/TRBV12-4	TRBJ2-5	CAGSGGRGRDTQYF	TGTGCGGGCAGCGGGGGCCGTGGACGAGATACCCAGTACTTC
13	-	-	TRBV7-2	TRBJ2-5	CASSPKRGQAQYF	TGTGCCAGCAGCCCAAAGCGAGGGCAGGCGCAGTACTTC
11	-	-	TRBV6-8	TRBJ2-3	CASSQGGGQYF	TGTGCCAGCAGTCAGGGAGGCGGGCAGTATTTT
11	-	medium-sized	TRBV6-8	TRBJ2-2	CASSQGGGLFF	TGTGCCAGCAGTCAGGGAGGCGGGCTGTTTTTT
12	-	medium-sized	TRBV6-1	TRBJ2-5	CASSPLRGTQYF	TGTGCCAGCAGTCCACTACGGGGGACCCAGTACTTC